These T cell receptor beta chains were read from a single sample in a study of T-cell reconstitution after alpha-beta-depleted transplantation in children. TCRdb analysed the PCR reads with MiXCR anew, one entry per CDR3 protein. The repertoire holds around 450,000 distinct CDR3 sequences, with around 16% as singletons. Sequenced here: PBMCs, mostly from graft donor cells, sampled 360 days after TCRalphabeta/CD19-depleted stem cell transplant. The origin of the receptors is a boy under two years old who had a stem cell transplant for Wiskott-Aldrich syndrome, so the T cells may come from the graft donor. Both conserved end residues are part of each CDR3. Each record gives: D gene, V gene, J gene, clone size, CDR3 DNA, CDR3 protein. A D gene is named only where the DNA matches it firmly. A row's size may be missing; if present it is once, few, many or a size class.

TRBD1	TRBV29-1	TRBJ1-1	few	TGCAGCGTCGGCGGACAGGCCTTTGAAGCTTTCTTT	CSVGGQAFEAFF
NA	TRBV20-1	TRBJ2-3	NA	TGCAGTGCTCACTCGGGCGCGGGATTTTTAGATACGCAGTATTTT	CSAHSGAGFLDTQYF
TRBD2	TRBV5-1	TRBJ2-2	few	TGCGCCAGCAGTTGGGGACTAGCGGGTCCGGTAGTAGCCGGGGAGCTGTTTTTT	CASSWGLAGPVVAGELFF
NA	TRBV9	TRBJ2-1	NA	TGTGCCAGCAGCGTAGGGGCTAGGGGCGGGACAACCTACAATGAGCAGTTCTTC	CASSVGARGGTTYNEQFF
NA	TRBV29-1	TRBJ1-4	NA	TGCAGCGCCCTAGACTCCGGGCTTAATGAAAAACTGTTTTTT	CSALDSGLNEKLFF
TRBD2	TRBV20-1	TRBJ2-3	NA	TGCAGTGCCCGACCCCTAGCGGGGTTCACAGATACGCAGTATTTT	CSARPLAGFTDTQYF
NA	TRBV20-1	TRBJ1-2	NA	TGCAGTGCGAGTGCCGTACCCTATGGCTACACCTTC	CSASAVPYGYTF
TRBD2	TRBV5-1	TRBJ2-7	NA	TGCGCCAGCAGCTTGGAACTAGCGAGGAACTACGAGCAGTACTTC	CASSLELARNYEQYF
NA	TRBV11-1	TRBJ2-7	NA	TGTGCCAGCAGCTTTCGGCCGGTCGGGCGGTACGAGCAGTACTTC	CASSFRPVGRYEQYF
NA	TRBV10-3	TRBJ2-1	NA	TGTGCCATCATGAGGGGGAAGGGAAATGAGCAGTTCTTC	CAIMRGKGNEQFF
TRBD1	TRBV20-1	TRBJ2-3	NA	TGCAGTGCTAGTCTGCTTCGACAGGGCCCCACAGATACGCAGTATTTT	CSASLLRQGPTDTQYF
TRBD2	TRBV27	TRBJ2-1	NA	TGTGCCAGCAGTCTTCGTGGACTAGATCAAGGCTACAATGAGCAGTTCTTC	CASSLRGLDQGYNEQFF
TRBD1	TRBV29-1	TRBJ2-1	many	TGCAGCGCTAGGGACAGGGTATTCAATGAGCAGTTCTTC	CSARDRVFNEQFF
NA	TRBV29-1	TRBJ1-1	NA	TGCAGCGTTGCCAGGGGCCACATGAACACTGAAGCTTTCTTT	CSVARGHMNTEAFF
NA	TRBV3-1	TRBJ2-1	few	TGTGCCAGCAGCCAAGGTGTGGCAGGAGGTGAGCAGTTCTTC	CASSQGVAGGEQFF
NA	TRBV4-1	TRBJ2-3	few	TGCGCCAGCAGCCAATTCTTTCGGTCTAGCACAGATACGCAGTATTTT	CASSQFFRSSTDTQYF
NA	TRBV20-1	TRBJ1-6	NA	TGCAGTGCTAGAGATTTGGAGGGCGTTTCACCCCTCCACTTT	CSARDLEGVSPLHF
NA	TRBV10-2	TRBJ2-1	NA	TGCGCCAGCTCCAAAACGACAGGTTCTGTTTTAGGTGAGCAGTTCTTC	CASSKTTGSVLGEQFF
TRBD1	TRBV12-3/TRBV12-4	TRBJ1-2	few	TGTGCCAGCAATCACCGGGACAGGGGACTCTATGGCTACACCTTC	CASNHRDRGLYGYTF
TRBD1	TRBV27	TRBJ2-3	NA	TGTGCCAGCACGGGACAGGGATGGACAGATACGCAGTATTTT	CASTGQGWTDTQYF
TRBD1	TRBV19	TRBJ2-6	NA	TGTGCCAGTAGTAACAGGGGATCCTCAGGGGCCAACGTCCTGACTTTC	CASSNRGSSGANVLTF
TRBD1	TRBV7-2	TRBJ1-1	few	TGTGCCAGCAGCTCAGACAGGGGGGGGAACACTGAAGCTTTCTTT	CASSSDRGGNTEAFF